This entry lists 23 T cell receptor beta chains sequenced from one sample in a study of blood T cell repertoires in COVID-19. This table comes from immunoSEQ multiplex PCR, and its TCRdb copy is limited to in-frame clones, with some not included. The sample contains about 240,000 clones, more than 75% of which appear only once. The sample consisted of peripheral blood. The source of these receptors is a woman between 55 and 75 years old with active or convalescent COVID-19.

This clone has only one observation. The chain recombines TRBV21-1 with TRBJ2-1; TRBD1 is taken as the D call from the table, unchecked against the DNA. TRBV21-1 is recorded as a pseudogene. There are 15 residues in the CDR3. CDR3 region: CASSKGGTGAGEQFF. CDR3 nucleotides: TGTGCCAGCAGCAAAGGGGGGACAGGGGCGGGTGAGCAGTTCTTC.

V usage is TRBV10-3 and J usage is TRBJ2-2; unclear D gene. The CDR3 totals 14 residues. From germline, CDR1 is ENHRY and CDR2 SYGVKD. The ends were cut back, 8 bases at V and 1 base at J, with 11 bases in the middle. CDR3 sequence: CAIRLDLNTGELFF. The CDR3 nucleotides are TGTGCCATCCGGCTAGACCTGAACACCGGGGAGCTGTTTTTT.

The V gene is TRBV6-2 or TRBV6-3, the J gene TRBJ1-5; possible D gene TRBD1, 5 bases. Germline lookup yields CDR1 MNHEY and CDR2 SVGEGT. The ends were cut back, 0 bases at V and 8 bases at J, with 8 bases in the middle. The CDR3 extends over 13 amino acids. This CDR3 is CASSYSGGEPQHF. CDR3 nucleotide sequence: TGTGCCAGCAGTTACTCCGGAGGGGAGCCCCAGCATTTT.

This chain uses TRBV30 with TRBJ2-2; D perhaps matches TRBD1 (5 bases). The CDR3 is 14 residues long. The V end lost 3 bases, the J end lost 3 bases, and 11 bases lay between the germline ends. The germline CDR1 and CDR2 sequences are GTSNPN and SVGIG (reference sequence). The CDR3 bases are TGTGCCTGGAGCCCGGACACCTACACCGGGGAGCTGTTTTTT. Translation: CAWSPDTYTGELFF.

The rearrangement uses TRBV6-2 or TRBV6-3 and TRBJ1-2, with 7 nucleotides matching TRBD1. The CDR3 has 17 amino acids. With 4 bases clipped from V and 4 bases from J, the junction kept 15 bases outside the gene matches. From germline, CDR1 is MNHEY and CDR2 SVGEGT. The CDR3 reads CASSSHRQGAESYGYTF. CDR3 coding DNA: TGTGCCAGCAGTTCCCACCGACAGGGAGCAGAGAGCTATGGCTACACCTTC.

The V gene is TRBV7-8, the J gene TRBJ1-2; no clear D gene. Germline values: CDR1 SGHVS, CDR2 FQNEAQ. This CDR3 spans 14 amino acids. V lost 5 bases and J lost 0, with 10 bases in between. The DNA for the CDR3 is TGTGCCAGCAGCCCGCCCACTTCTAACTATGGCTACACCTTC. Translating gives CASSPPTSNYGYTF.

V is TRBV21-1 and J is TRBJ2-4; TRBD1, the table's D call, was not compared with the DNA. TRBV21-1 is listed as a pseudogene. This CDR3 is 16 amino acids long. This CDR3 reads CASSKEQALAKNIQYF. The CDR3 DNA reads TGTGCCAGCAGCAAGGAACAGGCCCTAGCCAAAAACATTCAGTACTTC.

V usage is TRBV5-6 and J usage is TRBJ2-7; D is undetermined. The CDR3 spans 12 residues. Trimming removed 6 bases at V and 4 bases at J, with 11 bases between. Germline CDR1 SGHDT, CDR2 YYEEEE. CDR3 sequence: CASMHGGYEQYF. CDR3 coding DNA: TGTGCCAGCATGCACGGCGGATACGAGCAGTACTTC.

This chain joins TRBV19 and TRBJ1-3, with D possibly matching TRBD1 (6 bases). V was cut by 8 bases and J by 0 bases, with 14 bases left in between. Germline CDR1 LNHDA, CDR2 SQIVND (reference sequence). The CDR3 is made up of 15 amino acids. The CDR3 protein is CASSRGGFSGNTIYF. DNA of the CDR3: TGTGCCAGTTCAAGGGGGGGGTTCTCTGGAAACACCATATATTTT. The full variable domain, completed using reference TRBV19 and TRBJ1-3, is DGGITQSPKYLFRKEGQNVTLSCEQNLNHDAMYWYRQDPGQGLRLIYYSQIVNDFQKGDIAEGYSVSREKKESFPLTVTSAQKNPTAFYLCASSRGGFSGNTIYFGEGSWLTVV.

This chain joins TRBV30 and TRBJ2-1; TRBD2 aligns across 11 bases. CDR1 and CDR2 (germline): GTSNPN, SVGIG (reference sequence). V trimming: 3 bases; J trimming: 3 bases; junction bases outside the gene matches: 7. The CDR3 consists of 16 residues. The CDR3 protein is CAWRSLAGGFYNEQFF. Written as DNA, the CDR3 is TGTGCCTGGAGATCGCTAGCGGGGGGATTCTACAATGAGCAGTTCTTC.

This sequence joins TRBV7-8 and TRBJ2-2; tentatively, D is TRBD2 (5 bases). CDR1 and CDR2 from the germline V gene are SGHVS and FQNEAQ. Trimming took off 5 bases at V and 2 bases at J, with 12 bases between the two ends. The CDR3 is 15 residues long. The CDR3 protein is CASSIWTGNTGELFF. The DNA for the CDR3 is TGTGCCAGCAGCATCTGGACGGGAAACACCGGGGAGCTGTTTTTT. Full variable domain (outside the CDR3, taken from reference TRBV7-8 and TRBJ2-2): GAGVSQSPRYKVAKRGQDVALRCDPISGHVSLFWYQQALGQGPEFLTYFQNEAQLDKSGLPSDRFFAERPEGSVSTLKIQRTQQEDSAVYLCASSIWTGNTGELFFGEGSRLTVL.

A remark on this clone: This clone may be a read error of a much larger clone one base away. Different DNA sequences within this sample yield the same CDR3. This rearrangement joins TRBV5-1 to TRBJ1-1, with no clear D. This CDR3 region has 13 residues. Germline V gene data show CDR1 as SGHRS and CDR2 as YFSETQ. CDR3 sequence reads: CASSVDTNTEAFF. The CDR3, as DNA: TGTGCCAGCAGCGTCGACACGAACACTGAAGCTTTCTTT.

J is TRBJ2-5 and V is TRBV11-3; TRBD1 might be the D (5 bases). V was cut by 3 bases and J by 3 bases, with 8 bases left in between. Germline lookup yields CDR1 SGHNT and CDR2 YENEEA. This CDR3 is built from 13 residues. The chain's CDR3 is CASSFKGEETQYF. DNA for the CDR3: TGTGCCAGCAGCTTCAAAGGGGAAGAGACCCAGTACTTC.

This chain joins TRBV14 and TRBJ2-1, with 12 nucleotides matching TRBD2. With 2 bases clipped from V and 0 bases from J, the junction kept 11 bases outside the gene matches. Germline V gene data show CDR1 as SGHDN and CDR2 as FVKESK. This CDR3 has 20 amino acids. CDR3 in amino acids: CASSQRLGLAGFSSYNEQFF. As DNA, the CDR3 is TGTGCCAGCAGCCAACGTCTGGGACTAGCGGGCTTCAGCTCCTACAATGAGCAGTTCTTC.

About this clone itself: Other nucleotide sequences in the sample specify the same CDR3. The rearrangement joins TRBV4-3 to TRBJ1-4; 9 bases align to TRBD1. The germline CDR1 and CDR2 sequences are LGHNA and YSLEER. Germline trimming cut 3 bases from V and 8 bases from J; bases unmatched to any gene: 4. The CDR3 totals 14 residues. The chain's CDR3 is CASSQGQGGEKLFF. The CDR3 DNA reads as TGCGCCAGCAGCCAGGGACAGGGAGGGGAAAAACTGTTTTTT.

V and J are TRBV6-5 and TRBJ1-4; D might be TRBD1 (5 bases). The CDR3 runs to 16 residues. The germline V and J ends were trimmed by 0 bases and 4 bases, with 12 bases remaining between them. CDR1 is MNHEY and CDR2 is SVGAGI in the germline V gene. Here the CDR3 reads CASSYSYSTVNEKLFF. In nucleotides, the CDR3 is TGTGCCAGCAGTTACTCGTATTCGACAGTTAATGAAAAACTGTTTTTT.

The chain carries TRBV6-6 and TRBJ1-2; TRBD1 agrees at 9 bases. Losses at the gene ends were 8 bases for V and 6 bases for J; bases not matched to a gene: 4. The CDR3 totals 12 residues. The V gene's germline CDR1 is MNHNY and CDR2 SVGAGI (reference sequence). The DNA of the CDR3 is TGTGCCAGCGACAGGGGGATAAATGGCTACACCTTC. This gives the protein CASDRGINGYTF.

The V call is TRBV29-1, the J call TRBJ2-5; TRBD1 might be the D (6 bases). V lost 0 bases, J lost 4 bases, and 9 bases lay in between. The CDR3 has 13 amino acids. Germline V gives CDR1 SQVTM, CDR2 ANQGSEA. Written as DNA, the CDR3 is TGCAGCGTTGAAGAGGGGGCGGCAGAGACCCAGTACTTC. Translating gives CSVEEGAAETQYF.

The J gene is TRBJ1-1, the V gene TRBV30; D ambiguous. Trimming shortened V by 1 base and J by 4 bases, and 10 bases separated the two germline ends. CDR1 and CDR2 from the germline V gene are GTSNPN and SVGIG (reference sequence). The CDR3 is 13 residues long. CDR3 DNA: TGTGCCTGGAGTGGTCGGGTTATCACTGAAGCTTTCTTT. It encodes CAWSGRVITEAFF.

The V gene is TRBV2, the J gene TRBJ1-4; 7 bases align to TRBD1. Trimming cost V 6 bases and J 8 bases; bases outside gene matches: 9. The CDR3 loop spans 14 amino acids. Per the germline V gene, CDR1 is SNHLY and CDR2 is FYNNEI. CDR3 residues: CASSRPTGREKLFF. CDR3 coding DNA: TGTGCCAGCAGCCGCCCGACAGGGAGGGAAAAACTGTTTTTT.

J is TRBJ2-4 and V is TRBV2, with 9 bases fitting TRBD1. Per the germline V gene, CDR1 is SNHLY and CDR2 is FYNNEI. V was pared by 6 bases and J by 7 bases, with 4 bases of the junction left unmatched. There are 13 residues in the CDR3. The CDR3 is CASRTGTGNIQYF. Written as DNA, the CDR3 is TGTGCCAGCAGGACCGGGACAGGGAACATTCAGTACTTC.

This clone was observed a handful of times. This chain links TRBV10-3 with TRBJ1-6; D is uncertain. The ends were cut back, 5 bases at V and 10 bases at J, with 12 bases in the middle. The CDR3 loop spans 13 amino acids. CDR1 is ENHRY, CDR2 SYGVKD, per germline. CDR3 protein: CAISLQASSPLHF. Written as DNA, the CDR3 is TGTGCCATCAGTCTTCAGGCCAGCTCACCCCTCCACTTT.

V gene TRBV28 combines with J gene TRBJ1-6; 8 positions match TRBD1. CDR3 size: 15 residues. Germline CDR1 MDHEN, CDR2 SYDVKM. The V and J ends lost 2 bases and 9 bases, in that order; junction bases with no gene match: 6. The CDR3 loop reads CASSLGRGRSSPLHF. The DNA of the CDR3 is TGTGCCAGCAGTTTAGGCAGGGGGCGAAGTTCACCCCTCCACTTT.